A selection of T cell receptor beta chains follows, all from one sample in a study of shared clonotypes between healthy human individuals. The protocol was immunoSEQ multiplex PCR, while the TCRdb copy is restricted to in-frame clones and leaves out a portion. The table has more than 2,000,000 clones, approximately 95% seen once. Sequences were obtained from naive CD4+ T cells from PBMCs. Receptors were obtained from a man between 18 and 29 years old in good health. Some clones in this sample may be carry-over from other donors' samples. CDR3s include the opening cysteine and the closing phenylalanine or tryptophan. The D gene is left open where the match is weak. Only some rows state a clone size, as once, few, many or a class for expanded clones.

clone_size: NA
v_call: TRBV11-2
d_call: TRBD2
j_call: TRBJ2-1
cdr3_aa: CASSPGLAAYNEQFF
cdr3_nt: TGTGCCAGCAGCCCCGGACTAGCGGCATACAATGAGCAGTTCTTC

clone_size: NA
v_call: TRBV21-1
d_call: NA
j_call: TRBJ2-3
cdr3_aa: CASSKVRLARVTDTQYF
cdr3_nt: TGTGCCAGCAGCAAGGTACGACTAGCGAGGGTCACAGATACGCAGTATTTT

clone_size: once
v_call: TRBV28
d_call: NA
j_call: TRBJ2-7
cdr3_aa: CASSLTTYEQYF
cdr3_nt: TGTGCCAGCAGTTTAACGACCTACGAGCAGTACTTC

clone_size: NA
v_call: TRBV9
d_call: TRBD1
j_call: TRBJ2-7
cdr3_aa: CASSVAGTDSYEQYF
cdr3_nt: TGTGCCAGCAGCGTAGCCGGGACAGACTCCTACGAGCAGTACTTC

clone_size: NA
v_call: TRBV2
d_call: NA
j_call: TRBJ2-1
cdr3_aa: CASRDTSYNEQFF
cdr3_nt: TGTGCCAGCCGGGACACCTCCTACAATGAGCAGTTCTTC

clone_size: NA
v_call: TRBV25-1
d_call: NA
j_call: TRBJ1-5
cdr3_aa: CASSEGGRYQPQHF
cdr3_nt: TGTGCCAGCAGTGAAGGGGGGAGATATCAGCCCCAGCATTTT

clone_size: NA
v_call: TRBV9
d_call: NA
j_call: TRBJ2-6
cdr3_aa: CASSVDTGANVLTF
cdr3_nt: TGTGCCAGCAGCGTTGATACTGGGGCCAACGTCCTGACTTTC

clone_size: NA
v_call: TRBV7-2
d_call: NA
j_call: TRBJ2-6
cdr3_aa: CASSLWQISGANVLTF
cdr3_nt: TGTGCCAGCAGCTTATGGCAAATCTCTGGGGCCAACGTCCTGACTTTC

clone_size: NA
v_call: TRBV7-3
d_call: NA
j_call: TRBJ1-2
cdr3_aa: CASSSGGNYGYTF
cdr3_nt: TGTGCCAGCAGCTCCGGTGGAAACTATGGCTACACCTTC

clone_size: NA
v_call: TRBV2
d_call: NA
j_call: TRBJ2-2
cdr3_aa: CASLLQTNTGELFF
cdr3_nt: TGTGCCAGTTTACTACAAACGAACACCGGGGAGCTGTTTTTT

clone_size: NA
v_call: TRBV7-9
d_call: NA
j_call: TRBJ2-7
cdr3_aa: CASSLRDFYEQYF
cdr3_nt: TGTGCCAGCAGCTTACGGGACTTTTACGAGCAGTACTTC

clone_size: NA
v_call: TRBV6-6
d_call: TRBD2
j_call: TRBJ2-5
cdr3_aa: CASSYIPGLGETQYF
cdr3_nt: TGTGCCAGCAGTTACATTCCGGGACTAGGCGAGACCCAGTACTTC

clone_size: NA
v_call: TRBV6-5
d_call: TRBD2
j_call: TRBJ2-3
cdr3_aa: CASRSSGGRRDTQYF
cdr3_nt: TGTGCCAGCAGAAGCAGCGGCGGGAGACGAGATACGCAGTATTTT

clone_size: NA
v_call: TRBV9
d_call: NA
j_call: TRBJ2-2
cdr3_aa: CASSVAPNTGELFF
cdr3_nt: TGTGCCAGCAGCGTCGCGCCGAACACCGGGGAGCTGTTTTTT

clone_size: NA
v_call: TRBV7-2
d_call: NA
j_call: TRBJ1-3
cdr3_aa: CASSLIGLEGNTIYF
cdr3_nt: TGTGCCAGCAGCCTAATCGGCTTGGAGGGAAACACCATATATTTT

clone_size: NA
v_call: TRBV7-3
d_call: TRBD2
j_call: TRBJ2-1
cdr3_aa: CASSLRTSRNNEQFF
cdr3_nt: TGTGCCAGCAGCTTACGGACTAGCAGAAACAATGAGCAGTTCTTC

clone_size: few
v_call: TRBV7-6
d_call: TRBD1
j_call: TRBJ1-1
cdr3_aa: CASSSNQGQGFTGEAFF
cdr3_nt: TGTGCCAGCAGCTCAAATCAGGGACAGGGTTTTACTGGTGAAGCTTTCTTT

clone_size: NA
v_call: TRBV18
d_call: NA
j_call: TRBJ2-5
cdr3_aa: CASSPSRGAGTQYF
cdr3_nt: TGTGCCAGCTCACCGAGCAGGGGCGCTGGGACCCAGTACTTC

clone_size: NA
v_call: TRBV6-1
d_call: TRBD2
j_call: TRBJ2-3
cdr3_aa: CASSAGTSGATTDTQYF
cdr3_nt: TGTGCCAGCAGTGCTGGGACTAGCGGGGCCACCACAGATACGCAGTATTTT

clone_size: NA
v_call: TRBV27
d_call: TRBD1
j_call: TRBJ1-5
cdr3_aa: CASSSKGTGRLNQPQHF
cdr3_nt: TGTGCCAGCAGTTCAAAGGGGACAGGGAGATTAAATCAGCCCCAGCATTTT

clone_size: NA
v_call: TRBV28
d_call: TRBD2
j_call: TRBJ2-5
cdr3_aa: CASSLAGAQETQYF
cdr3_nt: TGTGCCAGCAGCCTAGCGGGAGCCCAAGAGACCCAGTACTTC

clone_size: NA
v_call: TRBV6-5
d_call: NA
j_call: TRBJ2-7
cdr3_aa: CASSEQGTMGEQYF
cdr3_nt: TGTGCCAGCAGTGAGCAGGGGACCATGGGCGAGCAGTACTTC

clone_size: few
v_call: TRBV4-1
d_call: TRBD2
j_call: TRBJ2-6
cdr3_aa: CASSQGLRTSGSSYGANVLTF
cdr3_nt: TGCGCCAGCAGCCAAGGTCTGAGGACTAGCGGGAGTTCTTACGGGGCCAACGTCCTGACTTTC

clone_size: NA
v_call: TRBV5-1
d_call: NA
j_call: TRBJ1-1
cdr3_aa: CASSPLGANMNTEAFF
cdr3_nt: TGCGCCAGCAGCCCCCTTGGTGCTAACATGAACACTGAAGCTTTCTTT

clone_size: once
v_call: TRBV5-1
d_call: NA
j_call: TRBJ1-4
cdr3_aa: CASSSELDRRHNEKLFF
cdr3_nt: TGCGCCAGCAGCTCCGAGCTCGACAGGCGTCATAATGAAAAACTGTTTTTT

clone_size: NA
v_call: TRBV19
d_call: TRBD2
j_call: TRBJ2-7
cdr3_aa: CASSRLAGGPYEQYF
cdr3_nt: TGTGCCAGTAGTCGACTAGCGGGAGGTCCCTACGAGCAGTACTTC

clone_size: NA
v_call: TRBV10-3
d_call: NA
j_call: TRBJ2-6
cdr3_aa: CAISDPGSGANVLTF
cdr3_nt: TGTGCCATCAGTGACCCAGGCTCTGGGGCCAACGTCCTGACTTTC

clone_size: NA
v_call: TRBV6-6
d_call: TRBD1
j_call: TRBJ1-4
cdr3_aa: CASSHGQGWEKLFF
cdr3_nt: TGTGCCAGCAGCCACGGACAGGGGTGGGAAAAACTGTTTTTT